Listed below are T cell receptor beta chains from one sample, sequenced in a study of cytomegalovirus exposure and HLA in healthy donors. Data came from immunoSEQ multiplex PCR; TCRdb stores just in-frame clones and leaves some out. The data show approximately 200,000 clones, about three quarters seen once. Sequencing used PBMCs. The receptors derive from a woman in her 30s in good health and CMV-seronegative. CDR3s include the opening cysteine and the closing phenylalanine or tryptophan. Each record gives: D gene, V gene, J gene, clone size, CDR3 protein, CDR3 DNA. D genes are given only for firm matches. For some rows the clone size is stated as once, few or many, or as a class when expanded; others skip it.

>TRBD1|TRBV29-1|TRBJ2-7|few
CSGRDRGLEQYF
TGCAGCGGACGGGACAGGGGCCTCGAGCAGTACTTC
>TRBD2|TRBV7-6|TRBJ2-3|once
CASSLESGRTTDTQYF
TGTGCCAGCAGCTTAGAGAGCGGGAGGACCACAGATACGCAGTATTTT
>TRBD1|TRBV18|TRBJ1-2|-
CASSTGQDYGYTF
TGTGCCAGCTCAACGGGACAGGACTATGGCTACACCTTC
>-|TRBV6-5|TRBJ1-1|-
CASRRGPFPEAFF
TGTGCCAGCAGGCGGGGGCCGTTCCCTGAAGCTTTCTTT
>-|TRBV14|TRBJ2-7|-
CASSQEAPPYEQYF
TGTGCCAGCAGCCAAGAAGCGCCACCCTACGAGCAGTACTTC
>-|TRBV7-3|TRBJ1-6|-
CASSPLVTADRNSPLHF
TGTGCCAGCAGCCCCCTGGTGACAGCGGACAGAAATTCACCCCTCCACTTT
>TRBD1|TRBV6-5|TRBJ2-1|-
CASRTGTGMGEQFF
TGTGCCAGCAGAACCGGGACAGGCATGGGTGAGCAGTTCTTC
>-|TRBV4-1|TRBJ1-2|-
CASSQDYPTGYNYGYTF
TGCGCCAGCAGCCAAGATTATCCCACAGGGTATAACTATGGCTACACCTTC
>TRBD2|TRBV7-6|TRBJ2-5|-
CASSFLTGTSGEETQYF
TGTGCCAGCAGCTTTCTCACCGGGACTAGCGGGGAGGAGACCCAGTACTTC
>-|TRBV7-6|TRBJ2-7|-
CASSPTTASYEQYF
TGTGCCAGCAGCCCAACGACAGCCTCCTACGAGCAGTACTTC
>-|TRBV5-1|TRBJ2-3|-
CASSFGSTDTQYF
TGCGCCAGCAGCTTCGGGTCCACAGATACGCAGTATTTT
>TRBD2|TRBV5-1|TRBJ2-7|-
CASSGSGTSGSPEQYF
TGCGCCAGCAGCGGATCCGGGACTAGCGGGAGCCCCGAGCAGTACTTC
>-|TRBV27|TRBJ1-2|-
CASRMDRSANYGYTF
TGTGCCAGCAGGATGGACAGATCAGCTAACTATGGCTACACCTTC
>TRBD2|TRBV4-2|TRBJ2-7|-
CASSQATSGGAPEQYF
TGTGCCAGCAGCCAAGCGACTAGCGGGGGGGCACCCGAGCAGTACTTC
>TRBD2|TRBV10-3|TRBJ2-1|-
CAAGLAGANEQFF
TGTGCCGCGGGACTAGCGGGAGCTAATGAGCAGTTCTTC
>-|TRBV18|TRBJ2-7|-
CASSPPGRTAYEQYF
TGTGCCAGCTCACCACCTGGCAGAACAGCCTACGAGCAGTACTTC
>-|TRBV28|TRBJ1-1|-
CASWPGTENTEAFF
TGTGCCAGCTGGCCCGGGACTGAGAACACTGAAGCTTTCTTT
>TRBD2|TRBV9|TRBJ2-3|-
CASSSTPPRASGGSFTDTQYF
TGTGCCAGCAGCTCAACCCCCCCTCGTGCTAGCGGGGGGTCTTTCACAGATACGCAGTATTTT
>TRBD1|TRBV12-5|TRBJ1-1|-
CASGSDRGSRDTEAFF
TGTGCTAGTGGTTCCGACAGGGGTAGTCGAGACACTGAAGCTTTCTTT
>TRBD2|TRBV4-1|TRBJ2-7|once
CASAKTSGGPTSYEQYF
TGCGCCAGCGCCAAGACTAGCGGGGGGCCGACTTCCTACGAGCAGTACTTC
>TRBD1|TRBV4-2|TRBJ1-2|-
CASSQGTGDYGYTF
TGTGCCAGCAGCCAAGGGACAGGGGACTATGGCTACACCTTC
>TRBD1|TRBV5-4|TRBJ2-7|once
CASSWDRANEQYF
TGTGCCAGCAGCTGGGACAGGGCGAACGAGCAGTACTTC
>TRBD1|TRBV28|TRBJ2-2|-
CASSLYRGDGTGELFF
TGTGCCAGCAGTCTTTACAGGGGAGACGGCACCGGGGAGCTGTTTTTT
>-|TRBV6-6|TRBJ1-2|-
CASSYWGGDYGYTF
TGTGCCAGCAGTTACTGGGGGGGGGACTATGGCTACACCTTC
>TRBD2|TRBV2|TRBJ2-1|-
CASEVGLAYEQFF
TGTGCCAGCGAGGTGGGACTAGCATATGAGCAGTTCTTC
>TRBD1|TRBV5-1|TRBJ1-2|once
CASSLALRQGFNYGYTF
TGCGCCAGCAGCTTGGCCCTTCGACAGGGATTTAACTATGGCTACACCTTC
>TRBD2|TRBV9|TRBJ2-2|-
CASSVATAGGTGELFF
TGTGCCAGCAGCGTAGCTACCGCGGGAGGTACCGGGGAGCTGTTTTTT
>-|TRBV30|TRBJ1-5|-
CAWSVQNNQPQHF
TGTGCCTGGAGTGTACAGAACAATCAGCCCCAGCATTTT